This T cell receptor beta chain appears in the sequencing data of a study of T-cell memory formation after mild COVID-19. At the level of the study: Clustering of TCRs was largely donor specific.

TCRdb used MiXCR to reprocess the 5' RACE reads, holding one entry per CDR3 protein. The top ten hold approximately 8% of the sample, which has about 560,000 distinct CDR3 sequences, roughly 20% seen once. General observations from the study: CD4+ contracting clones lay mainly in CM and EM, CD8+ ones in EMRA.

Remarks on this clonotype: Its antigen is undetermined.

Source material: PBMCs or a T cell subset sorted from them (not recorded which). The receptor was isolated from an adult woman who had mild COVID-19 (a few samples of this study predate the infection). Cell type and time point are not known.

The CDR3 here is CSVASLAGVGVTGELFF. In DNA form, the CDR3 reads TGCAGCGTCGCCTCGCTAGCGGGAGTTGGGGTGACCGGGGAGCTGTTTTTT. The chain has TRBV29-1 and TRBJ2-2; 10 positions agree with TRBD2. The CDR3 spans 17 residues. Germline CDR1 reads SQVTM; CDR2 reads ANQGSEA. The V segment lost 6 bases and the J segment 5 bases; nucleotides outside the gene matches: 15.